This record looks at one TCR beta chain sequence and its context. Its specificity is not known. This sample is part of a study of shared clonotypes between healthy human individuals. CD45RO+ cells were combined with CCR7-negative CD45RA+ TemRA cells to form CD8 memory. The CDR3 consists of 17 residues. V trimming: 6 bases; J trimming: 4 bases; junction bases outside the gene matches: 11. Germline V gene lookup returns CDR1 SEHNR and CDR2 FQNEAQ (reference sequence). Sequencing used immunoSEQ multiplex PCR; TCRdb keeps in-frame clones, though not all of them. The sample yields approximately 100,000 clones, 67% seen once. Study-level findings and limits: Sharing across several donors was seen in 4% to 6.5% of naive CD4 clonotypes.

The sequenced sample consisted of memory CD8+ T cells sorted from blood. Subset indicated: CD45RO+ cells pooled with CCR7-negative TemRA cells. This TCR derives from a man aged 25 to 45 in good health. The chain is built from TRBV7-9 and TRBJ2-1; TRBD2 agrees at 11 bases. CDR3 in amino acids: CASSSRTSGSPYNEQFF. CDR3 in DNA: TGTGCCAGCAGTTCTCGGACTAGCGGGTCTCCTTACAATGAGCAGTTCTTC.